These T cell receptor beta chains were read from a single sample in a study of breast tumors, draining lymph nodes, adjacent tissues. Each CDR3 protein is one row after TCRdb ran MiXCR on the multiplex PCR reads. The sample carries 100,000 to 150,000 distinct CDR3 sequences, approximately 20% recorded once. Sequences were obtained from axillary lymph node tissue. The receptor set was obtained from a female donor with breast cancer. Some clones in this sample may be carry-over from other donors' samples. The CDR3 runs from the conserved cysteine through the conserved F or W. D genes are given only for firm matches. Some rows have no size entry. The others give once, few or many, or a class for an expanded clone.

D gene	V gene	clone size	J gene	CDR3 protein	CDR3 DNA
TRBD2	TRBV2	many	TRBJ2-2	CASRTPPGLAGKGSNTGELFF	TGTGCCAGCAGGACTCCCCCGGGACTAGCGGGTAAGGGCTCGAACACCGGGGAGCTGTTTTTT
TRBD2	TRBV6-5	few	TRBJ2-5	CASSDRMTGTSGTKTQYF	TGTGCCAGCAGTGACCGGATGACCGGGACTAGCGGGACCAAGACCCAGTACTTC
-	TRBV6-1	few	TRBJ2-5	CASSGYGSPTQETQYF	TGTGCCAGCAGTGGGTATGGGAGCCCCACGCAAGAGACCCAGTACTTC
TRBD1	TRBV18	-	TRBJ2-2	CASSPPDRTDTGELFF	TGTGCCAGCTCACCCCCGGACAGGACCGACACCGGGGAGCTGTTTTTT
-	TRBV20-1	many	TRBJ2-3	CSASVSGTGSTDTQYF	TGCAGTGCTAGCGTATCCGGTACGGGAAGCACAGATACGCAGTATTTT
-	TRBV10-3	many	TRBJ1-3	CAISEYPVGVVGNTIYF	TGTGCCATCAGTGAGTACCCAGTGGGGGTCGTCGGAAACACCATATATTTT
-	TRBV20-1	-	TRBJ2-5	CSARKLGGTAPRETQYF	TGCAGTGCTAGAAAACTGGGCGGGACAGCGCCTCGAGAGACCCAGTACTTC
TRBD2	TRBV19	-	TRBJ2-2	CASEARRSGRAPNTGELFF	TGTGCCAGCGAGGCCCGCCGAAGCGGGAGGGCCCCGAACACCGGGGAGCTGTTTTTT
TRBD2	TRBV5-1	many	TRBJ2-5	CASSLGTASGRNQETQYF	TGCGCCAGCAGCTTGGGAACAGCTAGCGGGAGGAACCAAGAGACCCAGTACTTC
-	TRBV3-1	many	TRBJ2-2	CASSQRTGELFF	TGTGCCAGCAGCCAGCGGACCGGGGAGCTGTTTTTT
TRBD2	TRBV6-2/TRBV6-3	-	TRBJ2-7	CTSSMGTSGVSYEQYF	TGTACCAGCAGTATGGGGACTAGCGGGGTCTCCTACGAGCAGTACTTC
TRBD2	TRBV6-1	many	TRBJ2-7	CASSESGGRYEQYF	TGTGCCAGCAGTGAAAGCGGGGGGCGGTACGAGCAGTACTTC
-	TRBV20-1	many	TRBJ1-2	CSASEGSHGYTF	TGCAGTGCTAGCGAGGGCAGCCATGGCTACACCTTC
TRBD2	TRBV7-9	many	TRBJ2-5	CASSARGGSETQYF	TGTGCCAGCAGCGCGCGGGGGGGATCGGAGACCCAGTACTTC
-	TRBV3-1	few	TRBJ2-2	CASRNRDSWGGELFF	TGTGCCAGCAGGAACCGGGACTCCTGGGGCGGGGAGCTGTTTTTT
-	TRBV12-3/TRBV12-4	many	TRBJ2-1	CASSLVGVLGEQFF	TGTGCCAGCAGTTTGGTTGGGGTTCTGGGTGAGCAGTTCTTC
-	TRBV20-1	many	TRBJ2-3	CSATKAPEEPWGGTDTQYF	TGCAGTGCCACAAAGGCCCCTGAGGAACCCTGGGGTGGCACAGATACGCAGTATTTT
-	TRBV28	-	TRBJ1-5	CASSASDRPQHF	TGTGCCAGCAGTGCATCAGACAGGCCCCAGCATTTT
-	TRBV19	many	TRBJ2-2	CASTRDGENTGELFF	TGTGCCAGTACTCGGGACGGAGAGAACACCGGGGAGCTGTTTTTT
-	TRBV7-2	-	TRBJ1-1	CASSLPGTLVKDTEAFF	TGTGCCAGCAGCTTACCCGGGACACTGGTTAAGGACACTGAAGCTTTCTTT
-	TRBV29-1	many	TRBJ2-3	CSASLNTDTQYF	TGCAGCGCTTCTCTAAACACAGATACGCAGTATTTT
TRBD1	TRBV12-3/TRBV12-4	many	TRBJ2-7	CASTPGTGAYEQYF	TGTGCCAGCACCCCCGGGACAGGGGCCTACGAGCAGTACTTC
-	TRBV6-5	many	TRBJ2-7	CASSYSRSYEQYF	TGTGCCAGCAGTTACTCTCGCTCCTACGAGCAGTACTTC
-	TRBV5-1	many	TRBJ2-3	CASSFRGRSDTQYF	TGCGCCAGCAGCTTTAGGGGTCGCTCAGATACGCAGTATTTT
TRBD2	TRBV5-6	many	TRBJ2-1	CASSRRLAGYNEQFF	TGTGCCAGCAGCCGCAGACTAGCGGGGTACAATGAGCAGTTCTTC
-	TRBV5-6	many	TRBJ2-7	CASSLAGRGSYEQYF	TGTGCCAGCAGCTTGGCGGGCAGGGGCTCCTACGAGCAGTACTTC
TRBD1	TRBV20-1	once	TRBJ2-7	CSYSTGSYEQYF	TGCAGTTACTCGACAGGGTCCTACGAGCAGTACTTC
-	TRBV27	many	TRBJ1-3	CASRLGGAGNTIYF	TGTGCCAGCAGATTAGGGGGGGCTGGAAACACCATATATTTT
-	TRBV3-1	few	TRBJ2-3	CASSLLADTQYF	TGTGCCAGCAGCCTGCTAGCAGATACGCAGTATTTT
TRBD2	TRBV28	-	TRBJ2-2	CAIRELREGLTGELFF	TGTGCCATCAGAGAACTGCGGGAGGGCCTCACCGGGGAGCTGTTTTTT
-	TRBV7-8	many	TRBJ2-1	CASSWGAGRSYNEQFF	TGTGCCAGCAGCTGGGGTGCCGGGAGAAGCTACAATGAGCAGTTCTTC
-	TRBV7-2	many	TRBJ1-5	CASSGRVGQPQHF	TGTGCCAGCAGTGGGCGGGTTGGGCAGCCCCAGCATTTT
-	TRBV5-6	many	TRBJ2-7	CASSLDGMVGASYEQYF	TGTGCCAGCAGCTTGGACGGGATGGTGGGAGCCTCCTACGAGCAGTACTTC
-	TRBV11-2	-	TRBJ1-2	CASSPNPASNCGYTF	TGTGCCAGCAGCCCCAACCCAGCCTCTAACTGTGGCTACACCTTC
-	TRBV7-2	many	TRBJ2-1	CASSFGIEQFF	TGTGCCAGCAGCTTTGGGATTGAGCAGTTCTTC
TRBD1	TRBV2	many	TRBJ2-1	CASSEGQGYNEQFF	TGTGCCAGCAGTGAGGGACAGGGGTACAATGAGCAGTTCTTC
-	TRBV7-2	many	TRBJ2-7	CASSLAAGAEQYF	TGTGCCAGCAGCTTAGCGGCGGGGGCCGAGCAGTACTTC
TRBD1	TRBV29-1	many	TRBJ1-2	CSVGVGQGLNYGYTF	TGCAGCGTCGGGGTGGGACAGGGCCTTAACTATGGCTACACCTTC
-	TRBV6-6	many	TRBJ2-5	CASRGGLVETQYF	TGTGCCAGCAGGGGGGGACTGGTAGAGACCCAGTACTTC
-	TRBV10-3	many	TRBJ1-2	CAILGQGAYGYTF	TGTGCCATCTTGGGGCAGGGTGCCTATGGCTACACCTTC
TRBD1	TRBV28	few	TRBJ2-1	CASSFPRGPHNEQFF	TGTGCCAGCAGTTTCCCCAGGGGGCCCCACAATGAGCAGTTCTTC
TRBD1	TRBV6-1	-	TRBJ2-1	CASSNRGIGYNEQFF	TGTGCCAGCAGTAACAGGGGAATAGGGTACAATGAGCAGTTCTTC
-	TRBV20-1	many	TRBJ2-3	CSARVPGSTDTQYF	TGCAGTGCTAGAGTGCCAGGTAGCACAGATACGCAGTATTTT
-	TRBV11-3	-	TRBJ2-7	CASSLGGSGCEQYF	TGTGCCAGCAGCTTAGGCGGTAGCGGCTGCGAGCAGTACTTC
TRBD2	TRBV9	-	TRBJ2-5	CASSLLAGEGETQYF	TGTGCCAGCAGCTTACTAGCGGGAGAGGGAGAGACCCAGTACTTC
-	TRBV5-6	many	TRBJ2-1	CASSLVDTNEQFF	TGTGCCAGCAGCTTAGTGGACACCAATGAGCAGTTCTTC
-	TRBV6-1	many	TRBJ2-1	CASSEAGEGWNEQFF	TGTGCCAGCAGTGAAGCGGGTGAGGGTTGGAATGAGCAGTTCTTC
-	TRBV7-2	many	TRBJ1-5	CASSLGRVNQPQHF	TGTGCCAGCAGCTTAGGAAGGGTCAATCAGCCCCAGCATTTT
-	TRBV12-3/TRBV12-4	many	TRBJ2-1	CASSFVGILNEQFF	TGTGCCAGCAGTTTTGTGGGAATATTAAATGAGCAGTTCTTC
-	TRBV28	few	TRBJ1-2	CASSLQEYYGYTF	TGTGCCAGCAGTTTACAGGAATATTATGGCTACACCTTC
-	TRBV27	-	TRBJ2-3	CASSLMSGNTDTQYF	TGTGCCAGCAGTTTGATGTCGGGTAACACAGATACGCAGTATTTT
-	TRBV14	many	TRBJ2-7	CASSLTGLIYEQYF	TGTGCCAGCAGCCTGACAGGTCTCATCTACGAGCAGTACTTC
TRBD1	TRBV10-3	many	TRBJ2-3	CAIWTGATTGSTDTQYF	TGTGCCATCTGGACAGGGGCCACGACGGGATCCACAGATACGCAGTATTTT
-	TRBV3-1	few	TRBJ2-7	CASSRTSGGGGEQYF	TGTGCCAGCAGCCGCACGAGCGGAGGGGGGGGGGAGCAGTACTTC
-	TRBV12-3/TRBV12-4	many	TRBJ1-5	CASSFAGDQPQHF	TGTGCCAGCAGTTTTGCAGGAGATCAGCCCCAGCATTTT
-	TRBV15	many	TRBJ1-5	CATSRRTASAQPQHF	TGTGCCACCAGCAGGAGGACAGCCTCGGCTCAGCCCCAGCATTTT
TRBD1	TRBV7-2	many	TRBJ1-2	CASSQGTGVLGYTF	TGTGCCAGCAGCCAGGGGACAGGGGTACTGGGCTACACCTTC
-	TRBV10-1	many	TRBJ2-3	CASSDLYTDTQYF	TGCGCCAGCAGTGACCTTTACACAGATACGCAGTATTTT
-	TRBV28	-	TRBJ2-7	CASTSPGLSYEQYF	TGTGCCAGCACCTCCCCGGGTCTATCCTACGAGCAGTACTTC
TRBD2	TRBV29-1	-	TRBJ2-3	CSVLGLAGGTDTQYF	TGCAGCGTCCTCGGACTAGCGGGCGGCACAGATACGCAGTATTTT